Following are 32 T cell receptor beta chains from one sample sequenced in a study of blood T cell repertoires in COVID-19. Measured with immunoSEQ multiplex PCR; TCRdb has only the in-frame clones, and not every one. Here the sample spans roughly 240,000 clones, approximately 88% being singletons. The sequenced sample was PBMCs or T cells enriched from blood (not recorded which). Receptors were obtained from a woman between 40 and 50 years old with acute COVID-19.

The CDR3 sequence is CASSVSPGLIYNEQFF. The DNA of the CDR3 is TGTGCCAGCAGCGTAAGTCCGGGACTAATATACAATGAGCAGTTCTTC. The chain uses TRBV9 and TRBJ2-1, with 7 bases that match TRBD2. This CDR3 has 16 residues. CDR1 is SGDLS and CDR2 is YYNGEE in the germline V gene. The V segment lost 1 base and the J segment 4 bases; nucleotides outside the gene matches: 8. Combining the CDR3 with reference TRBV9 and TRBJ2-1 gives the whole variable domain DSGVTQTPKHLITATGQRVTLRCSPRSGDLSVYWYQQSLDQGLQFLIQYYNGEERAKGNILERFSAQQFPDLHSELNLSSLELGDSALYFCASSVSPGLIYNEQFFGPGTRLTVL.

CDR3 in DNA: TGTGCCAGCAGTTTATCGGGACAGGGGAATAGACTGTTTTTT. It specifies CASSLSGQGNRLFF. The gene calls are TRBV27 and TRBJ1-4; 10 positions match TRBD1. This CDR3 has 14 residues. The trim removed 0 bases at V and 13 bases at J, leaving 5 bases unmatched. Germline lookup yields CDR1 MNHEY and CDR2 SMNVEV (reference sequence).

The chain couples TRBV10-3 to TRBJ2-2; D gene unclear. The germline CDR1 and CDR2 sequences are ENHRY and SYGVKD. This CDR3 region has 15 residues. The V gene lost 0 bases and the J gene lost 6 bases, with 11 bases spanning the gap. The CDR3 loop is CAISESGKRAGELFF. In DNA form, the CDR3 reads TGTGCCATCAGTGAGTCAGGAAAACGGGCCGGGGAGCTGTTTTTT.

This chain uses TRBV19 with TRBJ2-7; 8 nucleotides line up with TRBD1. Unmatched junction bases numbered 6, after V lost 9 bases and J lost 2 bases. The CDR3 runs to 13 residues. The germline V gene encodes CDR1 LNHDA and CDR2 SQIVND (reference sequence). The CDR3 DNA reads TGTGCCAGCGGGACAGGTCGGCCCTACGAGCAGTACTTC. Amino acids: CASGTGRPYEQYF.

This chain links TRBV25-1 with TRBJ2-1; a possible D gene is TRBD2 (5 bases). The V gene's germline CDR1 is MGHDK and CDR2 SYGVNS. The CDR3 length is 13 residues. V was cut by 8 bases and J by 8 bases, with 16 bases left in between. Here the CDR3 reads CASVGVGPHEQFF. CDR3 in DNA: TGTGCCAGCGTCGGGGTTGGCCCCCATGAGCAGTTCTTC. The full variable domain, completed using reference TRBV25-1 and TRBJ2-1, is EADIYQTPRYLVIGTGKKITLECSQTMGHDKMYWYQQDPGMELHLIHYSYGVNSTEKGDLSSESTVSRIRTEHFPLTLESARPSHTSQYLCASVGVGPHEQFFGPGTRLTVL.

This clone showed up just once. The genes are TRBV27 and TRBJ1-5; 7 bases are a match to TRBD1. The CDR3 contains 16 residues. V gave up 5 bases and J gave up 4 bases; unmatched junction bases: 11. The germline gives CDR1 MNHEY, CDR2 SMNVEV (reference sequence). CDR3 sequence: CASSTHRQGLNQPQHF. In DNA, the CDR3 is TGTGCCAGCAGTACTCACCGACAGGGCCTAAATCAGCCCCAGCATTTT.

The chain combines TRBV11-2 with TRBJ2-1; D is undetermined. The germline V gene has CDR1 SGHAT and CDR2 FQNNGV. The length of the CDR3 is 14 residues. The V and J ends lost 5 bases and 1 base respectively, with 9 bases between them. The CDR3 region is CASSAPSSYNEQFF. CDR3 bases: TGTGCCAGCAGCGCTCCTAGTTCCTACAATGAGCAGTTCTTC.

In this sample, this clone turned up once. The chain combines TRBV23-1 with TRBJ2-2; TRBD2 aligns across 10 bases. TRBV23-1 is known as an ORF, though its function is uncertain. The CDR3 contains 16 residues. The junction had 0 bases not matched to a gene; V was cut back by 0 bases and J by 2 bases. CDR3 nucleotide sequence: TGCGCCAGCAGTCAATCACTAGCGGGAAACACCGGGGAGCTGTTTTTT. As protein: CASSQSLAGNTGELFF.

CDR3 nucleotides: TGTGCCAGTAGTCCTAGAGGGGGCCCGACGAGATCTTCGTACTTC. It translates to CASSPRGGPTRSSYF. The chain links TRBV19 to TRBJ2-7; TRBD1 aligns across 7 bases. Germline loops: CDR1 LNHDA, CDR2 SQIVND (reference sequence). Trimming removed 5 bases from V and 12 bases from J; junction bases left unmatched: 19. CDR3 length: 15 residues.

The V gene is TRBV5-5, the J gene TRBJ2-5, with TRBD1 identical over 12 bases. V shed 4 bases, J shed 4 bases, and the junction held 14 bases outside the gene matches. This CDR3 has 18 residues. The germline CDR1 and CDR2 sequences are SGHKS and YYEKEE (reference sequence). In DNA, the CDR3 is TGTGCCAGCAGCACGTCACCGGGACAGGGGGCAAGGGCAGAGACCCAGTACTTC. Encoded protein: CASSTSPGQGARAETQYF.

A single count supports this clone. This chain links TRBV12-3 or TRBV12-4 with TRBJ2-1; 7 positions agree with TRBD1. The CDR3 sequence is 12 residues long. Trimming at V came to 6 bases and at J to 12 bases, leaving 8 bases not matched to a gene. The DNA for the CDR3 is TGTGCCAGCAGCCTCCAGGGGGTTGGGCAGTTCTTC. Its translation is CASSLQGVGQFF.

The chain has TRBV11-2 and TRBJ2-5; 9 bases fit TRBD2. CDR3 length: 15 amino acids. Trimming took 5 bases from V and 1 from J; bases not matched to a gene: 5. CDR1 is SGHAT, CDR2 FQNNGV, per germline. The DNA of the CDR3 is TGTGCCAGCAGCAAAGCGGGGGGCCTCCAAGAGACCCAGTACTTC. It is translated as CASSKAGGLQETQYF.

The chain recombines TRBV7-9 with TRBJ2-1; tentative D call: TRBD1 (7 bases). This CDR3 has 15 amino acids. CDR1 and CDR2 (germline): SEHNR, FQNEAQ (reference sequence). Trimming removed 5 bases at V and 4 bases at J, with 15 bases between. CDR3 bases: TGTGCCAGCAGCGAATCGACAGGGACTTACAATGAGCAGTTCTTC. Translating gives CASSESTGTYNEQFF.

DNA for the CDR3: TGTGCCAGCAGCTCGGGACAGGGAACAGATACGCAGTATTTT. It translates to CASSSGQGTDTQYF. The chain recombines TRBV11-3 with TRBJ2-3; 9 nucleotides agree with TRBD1. There are 14 residues in the CDR3. CDR1 and CDR2 (germline): SGHNT, YENEEA. V lost 4 bases and J lost 3; bases outside the gene matches: 2. The variable domain in full, completed from reference TRBV11-3 and TRBJ2-3, reads EAGVVQSPRYKIIEKKQPVAFWCNPISGHNTLYWYLQNLGQGPELLIRYENEEAVDDSQLPKDRFSAERLKGVDSTLKIQPAELGDSAVYLCASSSGQGTDTQYFGPGTRLTVL.

V and J are TRBV21-1 and TRBJ2-1; no DNA check was done on the table's D call, TRBD2. TRBV21-1 is classified as a pseudogene. This CDR3 is 15 amino acids long. The DNA for the CDR3 is TGTGCCAGCAGAAGGGGGAGGGCCAACTACAATGAGCAGTTCTTC. Translating it yields CASRRGRANYNEQFF.

The chain couples TRBV5-1 to TRBJ2-1, with 10 bases that match TRBD2. With 4 bases clipped from V and 3 bases from J, the junction kept 4 bases outside the gene matches. Looked up from germline, CDR1 is SGHRS and CDR2 is YFSETQ. The CDR3 is made up of 15 amino acids. CDR3 in amino acids: CASSPGTSVYNEQFF. CDR3 nucleotides: TGCGCCAGCAGCCCGGGGACTAGCGTCTACAATGAGCAGTTCTTC.

The chain combines TRBV9 with TRBJ1-2, with 9 bases fitting TRBD1. CDR1 is SGDLS and CDR2 is YYNGEE in the germline V gene. This CDR3 is 16 amino acids long. The V and J ends lost 0 bases and 3 bases, in that order; junction bases with no gene match: 6. CDR3 in DNA: TGTGCCAGCAGCGTAGGGGGACAGGGAGGTGACTATGGCTACACCTTC. Amino acid sequence: CASSVGGQGGDYGYTF.

The genes are TRBV11-3 and TRBJ1-2; no reliable D call. This CDR3 has 12 residues. Trimming took 5 bases from V and 8 from J, leaving 12 bases between them. Germline loops: CDR1 SGHNT, CDR2 YENEEA. The CDR3 region has the DNA TGTGCCAGCAGCCGAGAGGGAGGCGGCTACACCTTC. Its translation: CASSREGGGYTF. Together with reference TRBV11-3 and TRBJ1-2, the CDR3 gives the full variable domain: EAGVVQSPRYKIIEKKQPVAFWCNPISGHNTLYWYLQNLGQGPELLIRYENEEAVDDSQLPKDRFSAERLKGVDSTLKIQPAELGDSAVYLCASSREGGGYTFGSGTRLTVV.

This clone was detected only once. V gene TRBV3-1 (or the pseudogene TRBV3-2) combines with J gene TRBJ1-2; D may be TRBD1 (6 bases). The germline V gene has CDR1 LGHDT and CDR2 YNNKEL (reference sequence). V was clipped by 3 bases and J by 4 bases, with 21 bases between them. The CDR3 loop spans 17 amino acids. The CDR3: CASSHREGVGLGYGYTF. The CDR3 DNA is TGTGCCAGCAGCCATCGGGAGGGGGTGGGTCTTGGCTATGGCTACACCTTC.

The gene calls are TRBV7-2 and TRBJ2-1, with a weak D call TRBD2 (6 bases). V was shortened by 1 base and J by 9 bases, with 16 bases between the two germline ends. CDR1 is SGHTA and CDR2 is FQGNSA in the germline V gene. The CDR3 spans 15 residues. The CDR3 protein is CASSLGTTSPGEQFF. The CDR3, as DNA: TGTGCCAGCAGCTTAGGGACGACTAGTCCAGGTGAGCAGTTCTTC.

The chain uses TRBV4-3 and TRBJ1-1; maybe TRBD1 (6 bases). The CDR3 runs to 13 residues. Trimming pared 1 base from V and 5 bases from J, leaving 8 bases between. Germline V CDR1 and CDR2: LGHNA, YSLEER. The CDR3 coding sequence is TGCGCCAGCAGCCAAGGGGGGCCAACTGAAGCTTTCTTT. Translating it yields CASSQGGPTEAFF.

This clone was picked up one time. This chain's CDR3 is CASGPRDRGHNTDTQYF. In DNA form, the CDR3 reads TGTGCTAGTGGTCCGAGGGACAGGGGACATAATACAGATACGCAGTATTTT. This chain connects TRBV12-5 to TRBJ2-3, with 10 nucleotides matching TRBD1. Trimming cost V 5 bases and J 3 bases; bases outside gene matches: 11. Germline V gene data show CDR1 as LGHNT and CDR2 as FRNRAP. The CDR3 has 17 residues.

The V gene is TRBV7-8, the J gene TRBJ1-1; no clear D gene. CDR3 size: 13 residues. With 5 bases removed from V and 11 bases from J, the gap between germline ends came to 18 bases. Germline V gene sequence: CDR1 SGHVS, CDR2 FQNEAQ. In nucleotides, the CDR3 is TGTGCCAGCAGCCTGAACCCGGAGGTATTTGCTTTCTTT. Its translation: CASSLNPEVFAFF.

The chain employs TRBV6-5 and TRBJ2-2; TRBD1 might be the D (6 bases). CDR3 length: 15 residues. The germline V gene encodes CDR1 MNHEY and CDR2 SVGAGI. The V end lost 2 bases, the J end lost 5 bases, and 12 bases lay between the germline ends. This CDR3 reads CASSYSNRETGELFF. In DNA, the CDR3 is TGTGCCAGCAGTTACAGCAACAGGGAGACCGGGGAGCTGTTTTTT.

This clone was observed a few times. The chain is built from TRBV7-2 and TRBJ2-1; TRBD2 agrees at 9 bases. J was trimmed by 0 bases and V by 0 bases; bases with no gene match: 3. CDR3 length equals 17 residues. The germline V gene has CDR1 SGHTA and CDR2 FQGNSA. CDR3 residues: CASSLALAGHSYNEQFF. The CDR3 DNA follows: TGTGCCAGCAGCTTAGCACTAGCGGGCCACTCCTACAATGAGCAGTTCTTC.

The rearrangement links TRBV5-1 to TRBJ2-7; D perhaps matches TRBD2 (6 bases). The V gene lost 2 bases and the J gene lost 1 base, with 13 bases spanning the gap. Germline V gene data show CDR1 as SGHRS and CDR2 as YFSETQ. The CDR3 length is 15 residues. The CDR3 DNA reads as TGCGCCAGCAGCTTCGGGGGAGTGAATTCCTACGAGCAGTACTTC. This encodes CASSFGGVNSYEQYF.

The chain combines TRBV6-4 with TRBJ2-3, with 13 bases that match TRBD2. Germline V gene lookup returns CDR1 MRHNA and CDR2 SNTAGT. The CDR3 loop spans 16 amino acids. The V and J ends lost 5 bases and 5 bases, in that order; junction bases with no gene match: 7. For the CDR3, the DNA is TGTGCCAGCAGTTCAACTAGCGGGGGGGCCGAAGATACGCAGTATTTT. It codes for CASSSTSGGAEDTQYF.

This clone showed up just once. V and J are TRBV4-3 and TRBJ1-1; D might be TRBD1 (5 bases). This CDR3 has 14 amino acids. Trimming removed 0 bases at V and 6 bases at J, with 11 bases between. CDR1 LGHNA and CDR2 YSLEER come from the germline V gene. For the CDR3, the DNA is TGCGCCAGCAGCCAAGATAGTCAGGGCCCTGAAGCTTTCTTT. Residues: CASSQDSQGPEAFF.

This clone was counted once. The CDR3 nucleotides are TGTGCCAGTAGTATAGATCTCCGTTCACCCCTCCACTTT. Translation: CASSIDLRSPLHF. This chain uses TRBV19 with TRBJ1-6, with D hard to call. CDR1 and CDR2 (germline): LNHDA, SQIVND (reference sequence). This CDR3 is built from 13 residues. The V and J ends lost 0 bases and 9 bases respectively, with 6 bases between them.

The chain has TRBV2 and TRBJ2-1; D might be TRBD2 (5 bases). The germline V gene encodes CDR1 SNHLY and CDR2 FYNNEI. Trimming removed 4 bases at V and 2 bases at J, with 6 bases between. The CDR3 sequence is 13 residues long. The chain's CDR3 is CASSVLAYNEQFF. CDR3 DNA sequence: TGTGCCAGCAGTGTACTAGCCTACAATGAGCAGTTCTTC.

The chain uses TRBV5-6 and TRBJ1-3, with D hard to call. Germline CDR1 is SGHDT and CDR2 is YYEEEE. The CDR3 is 14 residues long. The germline V and J ends were trimmed by 0 bases and 4 bases, with 8 bases remaining between them. CDR3 residues: CASSLGRRGNTIYF. As DNA, the CDR3 is TGTGCCAGCAGCTTGGGGCGGCGCGGAAACACCATATATTTT.

This clone was picked up many times. V and J are TRBV19 and TRBJ2-5, with 14 bases fitting TRBD2. The V gene's germline CDR1 is LNHDA and CDR2 SQIVND (reference sequence). The CDR3 covers 18 residues. With V trimmed by 1 base and J by 4 bases, 8 bases remained unmatched. Written as DNA, the CDR3 is TGTGCCAGTAGTATAGGACTAGCGGGAGGGGGGGTGAGAGAGACCCAGTACTTC. This sequence encodes CASSIGLAGGGVRETQYF.